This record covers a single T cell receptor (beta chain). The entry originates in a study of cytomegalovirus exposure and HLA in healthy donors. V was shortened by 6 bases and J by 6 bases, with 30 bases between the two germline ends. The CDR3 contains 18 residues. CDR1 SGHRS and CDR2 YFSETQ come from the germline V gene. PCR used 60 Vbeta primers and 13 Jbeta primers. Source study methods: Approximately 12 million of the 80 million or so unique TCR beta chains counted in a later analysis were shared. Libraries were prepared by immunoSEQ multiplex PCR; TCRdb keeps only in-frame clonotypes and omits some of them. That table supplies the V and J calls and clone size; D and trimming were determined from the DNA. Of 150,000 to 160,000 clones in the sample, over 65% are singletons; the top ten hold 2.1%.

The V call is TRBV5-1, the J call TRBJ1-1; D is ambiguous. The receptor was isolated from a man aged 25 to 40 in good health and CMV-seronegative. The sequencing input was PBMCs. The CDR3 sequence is CASTYGESVSGARSEAFF. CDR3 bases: TGCGCCAGCACCTACGGGGAGTCGGTTTCAGGAGCGAGGTCTGAAGCTTTCTTT.